The sequence of this T cell receptor beta chain was determined in a study of T cell responses to AZD1222 COVID-19 vaccine. Study observations and caveats: Of the AZD1222 recipients, only six were seropositive at baseline. There were repertoire samples only from the period after the peak T cell response. Donors were largely white British and mainly female; clonal diversity was possibly underestimated.

Measured with immunoSEQ multiplex PCR; TCRdb has only the in-frame clones, and not every one. The table lists tens of thousands of clones, 84% of them singletons. To note about this clone: Its specificity is not known.

The CDR3 is 14 residues long. The germline V gene encodes CDR1 MDHEN and CDR2 SYDVKM. The J segment lost 6 bases and the V segment lost 5 bases, leaving 5 bases of the junction unmatched. Sample: peripheral blood, taken on day 0 of AZD1222 vaccination. The genes are TRBV28 and TRBJ2-3; TRBD1 agrees at 10 bases. This TCR was recovered from an adult in good health. Here the CDR3 reads CASSGTGVSDTQYF. The CDR3 region has the DNA TGTGCCAGCAGTGGGACAGGGGTCTCGGATACGCAGTATTTT.